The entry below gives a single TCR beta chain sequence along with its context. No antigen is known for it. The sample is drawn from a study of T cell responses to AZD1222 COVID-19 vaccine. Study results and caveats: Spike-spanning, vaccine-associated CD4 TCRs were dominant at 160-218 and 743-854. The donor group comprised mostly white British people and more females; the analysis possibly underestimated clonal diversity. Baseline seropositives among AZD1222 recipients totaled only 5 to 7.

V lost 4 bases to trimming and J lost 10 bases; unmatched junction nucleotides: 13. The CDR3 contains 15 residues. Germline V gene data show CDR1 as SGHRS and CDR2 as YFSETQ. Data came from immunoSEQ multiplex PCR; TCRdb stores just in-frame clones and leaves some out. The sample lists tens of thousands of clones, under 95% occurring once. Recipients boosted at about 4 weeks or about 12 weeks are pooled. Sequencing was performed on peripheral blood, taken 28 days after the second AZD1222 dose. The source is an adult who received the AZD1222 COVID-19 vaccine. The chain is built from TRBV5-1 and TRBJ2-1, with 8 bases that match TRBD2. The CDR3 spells CASSVGTSGAREQFF. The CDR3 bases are TGCGCCAGCAGCGTTGGGACTAGTGGGGCCAGGGAGCAGTTCTTC.